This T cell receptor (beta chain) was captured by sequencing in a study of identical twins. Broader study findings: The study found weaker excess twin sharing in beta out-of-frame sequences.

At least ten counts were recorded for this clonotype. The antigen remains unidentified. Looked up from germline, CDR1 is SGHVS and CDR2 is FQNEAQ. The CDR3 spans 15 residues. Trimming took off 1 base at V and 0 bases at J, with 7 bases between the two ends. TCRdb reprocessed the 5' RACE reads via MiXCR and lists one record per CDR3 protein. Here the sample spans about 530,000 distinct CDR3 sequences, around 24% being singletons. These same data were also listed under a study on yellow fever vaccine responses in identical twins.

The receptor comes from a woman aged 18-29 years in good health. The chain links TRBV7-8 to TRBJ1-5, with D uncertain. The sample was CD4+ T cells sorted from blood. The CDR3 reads CASSLVAASNQPQHF. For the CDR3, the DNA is TGTGCCAGCAGCTTAGTGGCAGCTAGCAATCAGCCCCAGCATTTT.